This entry describes one T cell receptor (beta chain). What it binds is not known. Some clones are missing from TCRdb's copy, which holds only in-frame ones; the method was immunoSEQ multiplex PCR. The sample consists of under 200,000 clones, 81% of them appearing once. Separate from the 666-subject first cohort was the approximately 110-subject validation cohort, to which the donors belonged. These data are taken from a study of cytomegalovirus exposure and HLA in healthy donors. Findings and limits, study-wide: The TCR clusters that emerged in the first cohort tended, a later analysis found, to co-occur in the approximately 130 validation repertoires. Specific recognition of CMV antigens was confirmed in vitro for a few chains (all CMV-associated).

Material for sequencing was PBMCs. The clonotype originates from a woman in her 30s in good health and CMV-seronegative.

The CDR3: CASSLGLAVYEQYF. The DNA of the CDR3 is TGCGCCAGCAGCTTGGGACTAGCGGTCTACGAGCAGTACTTC. The gene calls are TRBV5-1 and TRBJ2-7; 9 positions agree with TRBD2. CDR3 length: 14 amino acids. The ends lost 0 bases at V and 3 bases at J; junction bases unmatched: 1. Germline V gives CDR1 SGHRS, CDR2 YFSETQ.